The T cell receptor beta chain under discussion was sequenced for a study of cytomegalovirus exposure and HLA in healthy donors. Germline V gives CDR1 KGHSH, CDR2 LQKENI. CDR3 length: 12 amino acids. Use of 60 Vbeta and 13 Jbeta primers characterized the PCR. Clones were sequenced by immunoSEQ multiplex PCR, and TCRdb holds only the in-frame ones, with some missing. Recorded for this sample: some 120,000 clones. This sequence was found in a man aged 40-50 years in good health and CMV-seropositive. Input material: PBMCs. The genes are TRBV18 and TRBJ2-5; D ambiguous. The J call may be faulty, since TRBJ2-7 better matches the DNA end. The CDR3 sequence: CASSPPSYEQYF. The CDR3 DNA reads TGTGCCAGCTCACCGCCCTCCTACGAGCAGTACTTC.